This paragraph reports one T cell receptor beta chain. The antigen remains unidentified. Described time point: newly diagnosed, previously untreated cHL patient sample. Investigators turned to newly diagnosed, untreated classical Hodgkin lymphoma PBMCs for comparison. The record originates from a study of PD-1 blockade in classical Hodgkin lymphoma. Study-wide points: Healthy donors were reported to have higher baseline TCR diversity than newly diagnosed patients.

The repertoire was sequenced with immunoSEQ multiplex PCR; TCRdb's copy has only in-frame clones and lacks some. The table shows 47,000 or so clones, with under 95% occurring only once. V was shortened by 5 bases and J by 5 bases, with 18 bases between the two germline ends. CDR3 length: 15 residues. Germline V gene sequence: CDR1 SGHDN, CDR2 FVKESK. The origin of this receptor is a human donor with classical Hodgkin lymphoma. The gene calls are TRBV14 and TRBJ2-5; TRBD1 might be the D (6 bases). Sequenced sample: peripheral blood mononuclear cells (PBMCs). The CDR3 spells CASSLTGTRAETQYF. CDR3 nucleotide sequence: TGTGCCAGCAGCTTAACCGGGACACGGGCGGAGACCCAGTACTTC.